The clone carrying this TCR beta chain was seen ten or more times. Its target is not known. The use of a sample-barcoded 5' primer and a J-beta primer mix characterized a second PCR of roughly 6 to 11 cycles. TCRdb processed the 5' RACE reads anew with MiXCR; each CDR3 protein has one entry. The sample holds roughly 550,000 distinct CDR3 sequences; nearly 25% are singletons and the top ten take around 10%. This CDR3 comprises 14 residues. The germline V gene encodes CDR1 SGHAT and CDR2 FQNNGV. V was pared by 3 bases and J by 8 bases, with 5 bases of the junction left unmatched. Healthy Caucasian individuals from Russia aged about 6 to 95 were enrolled as donors. The record originates from a study of blood T cells in healthy people across ages. Whole-study results and caveats: The fall in TCR beta diversity per million T cells was roughly linear with age.

This same sample was also taken into another study, of T cells of mothers and their children.

The TCR comes from a boy aged 5 to 17 in good health. V is TRBV11-2 and J is TRBJ1-4; 8 positions agree with TRBD1. Sequences were obtained from blood. CDR3 sequence: CASSFQGANEKLFF. CDR3 DNA: TGTGCCAGCAGCTTTCAGGGGGCGAACGAAAAACTGTTTTTT. The whole variable domain, filled in from reference TRBV11-2 and TRBJ1-4, reads EAGVAQSPRYKIIEKRQSVAFWCNPISGHATLYWYQQILGQGPKLLIQFQNNGVVDDSQLPKDRFSAERLKGVDSTLKIQPAKLEDSAVYLCASSFQGANEKLFFGSGTQLSVL.